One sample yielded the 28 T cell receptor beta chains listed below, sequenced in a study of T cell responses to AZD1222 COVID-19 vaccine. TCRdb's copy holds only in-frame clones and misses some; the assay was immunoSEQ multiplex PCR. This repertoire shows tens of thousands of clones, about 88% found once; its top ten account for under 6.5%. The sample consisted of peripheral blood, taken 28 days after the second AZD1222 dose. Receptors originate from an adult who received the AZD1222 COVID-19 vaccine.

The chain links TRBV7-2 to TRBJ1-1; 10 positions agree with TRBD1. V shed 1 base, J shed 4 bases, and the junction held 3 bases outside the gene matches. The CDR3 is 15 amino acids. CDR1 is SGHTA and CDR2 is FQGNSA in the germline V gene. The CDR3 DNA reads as TGTGCCAGCAGCTTAGGGGGACAGGGGTTCACTGAAGCTTTCTTT. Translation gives CASSLGGQGFTEAFF.

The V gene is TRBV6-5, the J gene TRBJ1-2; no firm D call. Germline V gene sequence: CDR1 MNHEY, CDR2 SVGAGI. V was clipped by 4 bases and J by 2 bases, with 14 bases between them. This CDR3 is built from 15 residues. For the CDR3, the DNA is TGTGCCAGCAGTTCCCGGGCGAGAGGCAACTATGGCTACACCTTC. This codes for CASSSRARGNYGYTF.

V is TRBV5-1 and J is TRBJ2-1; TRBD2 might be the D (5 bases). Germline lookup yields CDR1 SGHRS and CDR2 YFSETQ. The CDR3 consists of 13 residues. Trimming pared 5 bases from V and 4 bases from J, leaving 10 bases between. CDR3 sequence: CASSLAWYNEQFF. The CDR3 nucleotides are TGCGCCAGCAGTCTAGCTTGGTACAATGAGCAGTTCTTC.

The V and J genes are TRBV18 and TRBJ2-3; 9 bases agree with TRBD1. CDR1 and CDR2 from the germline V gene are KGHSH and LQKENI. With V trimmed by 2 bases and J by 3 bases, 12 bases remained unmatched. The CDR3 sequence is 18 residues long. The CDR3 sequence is CASSPGQGMRDGTDTQYF. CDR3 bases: TGTGCCAGCTCACCAGGACAGGGGATGAGAGACGGGACAGATACGCAGTATTTT.

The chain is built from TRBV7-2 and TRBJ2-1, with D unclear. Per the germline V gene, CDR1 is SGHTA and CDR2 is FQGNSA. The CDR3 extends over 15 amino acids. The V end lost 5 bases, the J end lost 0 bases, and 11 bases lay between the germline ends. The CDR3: CASSPIESSYNEQFF. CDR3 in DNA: TGTGCCAGCAGCCCCATCGAGAGCTCCTACAATGAGCAGTTCTTC.

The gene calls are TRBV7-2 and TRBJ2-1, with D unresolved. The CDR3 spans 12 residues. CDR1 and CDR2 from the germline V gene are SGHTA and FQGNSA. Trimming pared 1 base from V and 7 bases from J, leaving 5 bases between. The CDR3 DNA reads TGTGCCAGCAGCTTAGATGCGAATGAGCAGTTCTTC. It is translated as CASSLDANEQFF.

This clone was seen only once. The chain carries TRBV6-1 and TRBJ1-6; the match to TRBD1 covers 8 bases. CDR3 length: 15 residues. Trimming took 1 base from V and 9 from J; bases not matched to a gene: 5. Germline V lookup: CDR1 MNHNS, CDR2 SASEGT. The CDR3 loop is CASSEGDRQSSPLHF. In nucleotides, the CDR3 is TGTGCCAGCAGTGAAGGGGACAGGCAATCTTCACCCCTCCACTTT.

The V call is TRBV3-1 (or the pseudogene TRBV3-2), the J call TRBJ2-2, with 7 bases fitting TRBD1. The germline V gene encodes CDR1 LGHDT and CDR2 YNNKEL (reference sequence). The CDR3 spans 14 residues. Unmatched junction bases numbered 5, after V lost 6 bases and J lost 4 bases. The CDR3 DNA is TGTGCCAGCAGACTTGACAGGGCCACCGGGGAGCTGTTTTTT. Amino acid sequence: CASRLDRATGELFF.

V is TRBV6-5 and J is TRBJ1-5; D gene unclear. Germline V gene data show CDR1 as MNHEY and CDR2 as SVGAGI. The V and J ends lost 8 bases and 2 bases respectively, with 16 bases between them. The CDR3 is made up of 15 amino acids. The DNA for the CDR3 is TGTGCCAGCGTTGCACAAAGTGGTGGCAATCAGCCCCAGCATTTT. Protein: CASVAQSGGNQPQHF.

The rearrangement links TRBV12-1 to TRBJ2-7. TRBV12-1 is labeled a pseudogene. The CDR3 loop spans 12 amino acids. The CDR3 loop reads CASSCRGPEQYF. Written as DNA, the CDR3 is TGTGCCAGCAGCTGCCGGGGCCCCGAGCAGTACTTC.

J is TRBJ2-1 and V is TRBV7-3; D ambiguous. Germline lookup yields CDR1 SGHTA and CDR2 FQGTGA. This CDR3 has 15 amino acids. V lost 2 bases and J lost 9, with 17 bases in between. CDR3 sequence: CASSLYLGTEGEQFF. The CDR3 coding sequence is TGTGCCAGCAGCTTATATTTGGGAACGGAAGGTGAGCAGTTCTTC.

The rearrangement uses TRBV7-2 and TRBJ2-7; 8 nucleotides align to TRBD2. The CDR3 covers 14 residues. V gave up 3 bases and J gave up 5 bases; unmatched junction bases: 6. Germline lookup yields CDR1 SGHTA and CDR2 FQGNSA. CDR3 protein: CASSFSGTMNEQYF. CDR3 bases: TGTGCCAGCAGCTTTAGCGGGACCATGAACGAGCAGTACTTC.

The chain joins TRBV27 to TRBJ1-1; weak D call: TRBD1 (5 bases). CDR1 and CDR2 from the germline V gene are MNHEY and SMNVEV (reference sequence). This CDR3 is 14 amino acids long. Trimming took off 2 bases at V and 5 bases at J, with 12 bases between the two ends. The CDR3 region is CASSLDTGGTEAFF. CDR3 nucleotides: TGTGCCAGCAGTTTAGACACTGGGGGGACTGAAGCTTTCTTT.

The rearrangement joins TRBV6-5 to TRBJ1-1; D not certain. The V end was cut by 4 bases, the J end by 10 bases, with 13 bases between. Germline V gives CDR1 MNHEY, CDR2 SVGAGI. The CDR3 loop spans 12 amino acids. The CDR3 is CASSSEWLGAFF. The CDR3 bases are TGTGCCAGCAGTTCCGAATGGCTGGGAGCTTTCTTT.

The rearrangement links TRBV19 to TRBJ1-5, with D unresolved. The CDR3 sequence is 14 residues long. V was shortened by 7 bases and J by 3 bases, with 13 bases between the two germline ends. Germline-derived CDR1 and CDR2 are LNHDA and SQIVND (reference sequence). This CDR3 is CASIARPSNQPQHF. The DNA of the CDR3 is TGTGCCAGTATAGCCCGTCCGTCCAATCAGCCCCAGCATTTT.

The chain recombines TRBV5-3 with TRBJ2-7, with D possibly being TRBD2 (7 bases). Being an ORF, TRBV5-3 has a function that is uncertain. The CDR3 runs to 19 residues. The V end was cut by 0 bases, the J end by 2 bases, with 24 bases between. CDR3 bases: TGTGCCAGAAGCTTGGCTCGGGGGGCGTTTGGGAATTTGCCCTACGAGCAGTACTTC. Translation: CARSLARGAFGNLPYEQYF.

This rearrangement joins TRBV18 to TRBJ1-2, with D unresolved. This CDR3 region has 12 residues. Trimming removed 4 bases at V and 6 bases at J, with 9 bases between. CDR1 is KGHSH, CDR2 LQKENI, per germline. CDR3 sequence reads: CASSLRGDGYTF. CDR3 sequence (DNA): TGTGCCAGCTCACTACGCGGAGATGGCTACACCTTC.

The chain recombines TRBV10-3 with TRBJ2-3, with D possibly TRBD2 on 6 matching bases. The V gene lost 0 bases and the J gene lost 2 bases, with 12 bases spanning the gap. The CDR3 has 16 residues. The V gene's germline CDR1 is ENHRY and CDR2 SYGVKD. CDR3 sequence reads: CAISESGQGLTDTQYF. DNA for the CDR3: TGTGCCATCAGTGAGTCAGGGCAGGGACTCACAGATACGCAGTATTTT.

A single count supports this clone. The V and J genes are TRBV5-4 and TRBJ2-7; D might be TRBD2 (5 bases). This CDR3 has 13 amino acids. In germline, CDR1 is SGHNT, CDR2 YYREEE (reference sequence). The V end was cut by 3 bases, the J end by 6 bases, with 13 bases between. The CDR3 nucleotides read TGTGCCAGCAGCTCGCCCGGCGGGCCCGAGCAGTACTTC. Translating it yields CASSSPGGPEQYF. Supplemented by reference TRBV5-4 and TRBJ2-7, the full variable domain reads ETGVTQSPTHLIKTRGQQVTLRCSSQSGHNTVSWYQQALGQGPQFIFQYYREEENGRGNFPPRFSGLQFPNYSSELNVNALELDDSALYLCASSSPGGPEQYFGPGTRLTVT.

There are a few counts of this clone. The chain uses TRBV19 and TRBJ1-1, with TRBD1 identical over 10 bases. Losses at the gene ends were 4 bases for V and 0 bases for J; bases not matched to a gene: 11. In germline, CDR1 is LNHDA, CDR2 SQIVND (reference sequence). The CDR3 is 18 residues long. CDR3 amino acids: CASSNPGTGAALNTEAFF. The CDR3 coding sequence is TGTGCCAGTAGTAACCCTGGGACAGGGGCGGCCTTGAACACTGAAGCTTTCTTT.

CDR3 in DNA: TGTGCCAGCTCACCCCCCCGGAGTAGCGGGGGATACAATGAGCAGTTCTTC. Protein product: CASSPPRSSGGYNEQFF. V and J are TRBV18 and TRBJ2-1; TRBD2 matches 9 bases. Germline V lookup: CDR1 KGHSH, CDR2 LQKENI. J was trimmed by 4 bases and V by 3 bases; bases with no gene match: 10. The CDR3 consists of 17 residues.

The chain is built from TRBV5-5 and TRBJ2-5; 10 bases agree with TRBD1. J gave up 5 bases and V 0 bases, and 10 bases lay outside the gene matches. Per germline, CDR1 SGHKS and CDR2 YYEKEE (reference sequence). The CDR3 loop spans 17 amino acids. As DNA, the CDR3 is TGTGCCAGCAGCTTGGATCGACAGGGGGCGGCGAGGGAGACCCAGTACTTC. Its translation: CASSLDRQGAARETQYF.

CDR3 in DNA: TGTGCCAGCACGAGACAGCGGGGGGACACAGATACGCAGTATTTT. Protein sequence: CASTRQRGDTDTQYF. The V gene is TRBV6-6, the J gene TRBJ2-3, with 9 bases lining up with TRBD2. The CDR3 totals 15 residues. Per the germline V gene, CDR1 is MNHNY and CDR2 is SVGAGI (reference sequence). Trimming at V came to 7 bases and at J to 2 bases, leaving 7 bases not matched to a gene.

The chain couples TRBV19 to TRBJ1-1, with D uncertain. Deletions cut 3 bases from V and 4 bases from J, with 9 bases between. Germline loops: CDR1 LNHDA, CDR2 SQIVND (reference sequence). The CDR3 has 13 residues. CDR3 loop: CASSITWATEAFF. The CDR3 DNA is TGTGCCAGTAGTATTACTTGGGCCACTGAAGCTTTCTTT. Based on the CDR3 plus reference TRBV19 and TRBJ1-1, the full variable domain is DGGITQSPKYLFRKEGQNVTLSCEQNLNHDAMYWYRQDPGQGLRLIYYSQIVNDFQKGDIAEGYSVSREKKESFPLTVTSAQKNPTAFYLCASSITWATEAFFGQGTRLTVV.

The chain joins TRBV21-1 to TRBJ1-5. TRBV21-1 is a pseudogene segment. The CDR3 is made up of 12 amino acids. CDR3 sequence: CARDSGFQPQHF. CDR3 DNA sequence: TGTGCCAGGGATTCGGGTTTTCAGCCCCAGCATTTT.

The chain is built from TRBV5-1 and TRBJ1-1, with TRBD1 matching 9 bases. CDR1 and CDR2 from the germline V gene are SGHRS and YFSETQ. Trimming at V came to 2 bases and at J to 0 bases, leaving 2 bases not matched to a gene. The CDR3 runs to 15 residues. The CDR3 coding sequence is TGCGCCAGCAGCTTTGGGACAGGGTTGAACACTGAAGCTTTCTTT. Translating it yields CASSFGTGLNTEAFF.

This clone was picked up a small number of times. CDR3 bases: TGCGCCAGCAGCCGGTTCGAGGGTGGGGGAGAAAAACTGTTTTTT. As protein: CASSRFEGGGEKLFF. The J gene is TRBJ1-4, the V gene TRBV4-3; the D gene is possibly TRBD1 (5 bases). This CDR3 spans 15 amino acids. Germline lookup yields CDR1 LGHNA and CDR2 YSLEER. V lost 4 bases, J lost 8 bases, and 17 bases lay in between.

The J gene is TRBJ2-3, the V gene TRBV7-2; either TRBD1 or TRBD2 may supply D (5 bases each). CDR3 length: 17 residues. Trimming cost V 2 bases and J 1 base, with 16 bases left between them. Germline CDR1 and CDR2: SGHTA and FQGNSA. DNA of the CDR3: TGTGCCAGCAGCTTAATCGGGGAGCCCAGGGGCACAGATACGCAGTATTTT. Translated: CASSLIGEPRGTDTQYF.